Listed below are T cell receptor beta chains from one sample, sequenced in a study of metastatic and nonmetastatic thyroid tumors. TCRdb reanalyzed the PCR reads via MiXCR. The data hold around 31,000 clones, with approximately 16% observed a single time. Input material: blood. These receptor sequences come from a male donor with papillary thyroid cancer or a benign thyroid nodule (not recorded which). Some clones in this sample may be carry-over from other donors' samples. Each CDR3 is given without its conserved first and last residue. Fields, in order: clone size, J gene, V gene, CDR3 length, CDR3 protein. Not all rows give a size; the values are once, few, many and, for expanded clones, a class.

clone size: many
J gene: TRBJ1-1
V gene: TRBV27
CDR3 length: 12
CDR3 protein: ASSQTGTNTEAF

clone size: many
J gene: TRBJ1-5
V gene: TRBV6-5
CDR3 length: 13
CDR3 protein: ASSYSGQGISPQH

clone size: many
J gene: TRBJ2-5
V gene: TRBV28
CDR3 length: 12
CDR3 protein: ASRTKRTGETQY

clone size: many
J gene: TRBJ2-7
V gene: TRBV28
CDR3 length: 11
CDR3 protein: AIQTSERYEQY

clone size: few
J gene: TRBJ2-1
V gene: TRBV19
CDR3 length: 15
CDR3 protein: ASSIGQEGGTQNEQF

clone size: few
J gene: TRBJ1-1
V gene: TRBV10-3
CDR3 length: 11
CDR3 protein: AISESREAEAF

clone size: .
J gene: TRBJ2-7
V gene: TRBV2
CDR3 length: 14
CDR3 protein: ASSPGLALKIYEQY

clone size: many
J gene: TRBJ2-7
V gene: TRBV19
CDR3 length: 12
CDR3 protein: ASSITGQSYEQY

clone size: .
J gene: TRBJ2-1
V gene: TRBV11-2
CDR3 length: 16
CDR3 protein: ASSLGRTVLYSSNEQF

clone size: many
J gene: TRBJ2-7
V gene: TRBV7-2
CDR3 length: 10
CDR3 protein: ASSGNSYEQY

clone size: many
J gene: TRBJ1-6
V gene: TRBV4-2
CDR3 length: 14
CDR3 protein: ASSRLQGNNNSPLH

clone size: many
J gene: TRBJ1-1
V gene: TRBV20-1
CDR3 length: 12
CDR3 protein: SASAGIWNTEAF

clone size: .
J gene: TRBJ2-1
V gene: TRBV9
CDR3 length: 15
CDR3 protein: ASSVGVGLSAFNEQF

clone size: many
J gene: TRBJ2-3
V gene: TRBV18
CDR3 length: 11
CDR3 protein: ASSPGLAETQY

clone size: medium-sized
J gene: TRBJ1-2
V gene: TRBV12-3/TRBV12-4
CDR3 length: 11
CDR3 protein: ASSLGQGTGYT

clone size: many
J gene: TRBJ2-6
V gene: TRBV19
CDR3 length: 14
CDR3 protein: ASSSGGTSGANVLT

clone size: many
J gene: TRBJ2-1
V gene: TRBV27
CDR3 length: 12
CDR3 protein: ASSFSGAHNEQF

clone size: many
J gene: TRBJ2-2
V gene: TRBV5-1
CDR3 length: 17
CDR3 protein: ASSSGTARDSWNTGELF

clone size: many
J gene: TRBJ2-1
V gene: TRBV30
CDR3 length: 14
CDR3 protein: AWSVLPSGSYNEQF

clone size: many
J gene: TRBJ1-5
V gene: TRBV12-3/TRBV12-4
CDR3 length: 13
CDR3 protein: ASSLVGMGNQPQH

clone size: many
J gene: TRBJ2-1
V gene: TRBV20-1
CDR3 length: 13
CDR3 protein: SATAPSGTYNEQF

clone size: few
J gene: TRBJ1-1
V gene: TRBV5-6
CDR3 length: 11
CDR3 protein: ASSRPLITEAF

clone size: many
J gene: TRBJ1-1
V gene: TRBV12-3/TRBV12-4
CDR3 length: 12
CDR3 protein: ASSLKGASLKAF

clone size: many
J gene: TRBJ2-2
V gene: TRBV7-3
CDR3 length: 13
CDR3 protein: ASSLTSANTGELF

clone size: once
J gene: TRBJ1-1
V gene: TRBV9
CDR3 length: 12
CDR3 protein: ASSVEASGPEAL

clone size: few
J gene: TRBJ1-1
V gene: TRBV6-1
CDR3 length: 12
CDR3 protein: ASNRDSRNTEAF

clone size: .
J gene: TRBJ1-4
V gene: TRBV28
CDR3 length: 11
CDR3 protein: ASGGATNEKLL

clone size: many
J gene: TRBJ2-7
V gene: TRBV7-2
CDR3 length: 12
CDR3 protein: ASSLVTPKYEQY

clone size: many
J gene: TRBJ1-1
V gene: TRBV10-3
CDR3 length: 15
CDR3 protein: AITPGGTGTGGTEAF

clone size: many
J gene: TRBJ2-1
V gene: TRBV4-3
CDR3 length: 15
CDR3 protein: ASSRSSRTRTNNEQF

clone size: many
J gene: TRBJ2-1
V gene: TRBV24-1
CDR3 length: 13
CDR3 protein: ATSDLLQGGNEQF

clone size: .
J gene: TRBJ2-7
V gene: TRBV11-2
CDR3 length: 15
CDR3 protein: ASSSREGTGCHYEQY

clone size: many
J gene: TRBJ2-1
V gene: TRBV7-3
CDR3 length: 11
CDR3 protein: ASSLNRGGEQF

clone size: .
J gene: TRBJ2-2
V gene: TRBV7-3
CDR3 length: 14
CDR3 protein: ASSLTSGRPPGELF

clone size: few
J gene: TRBJ1-5
V gene: TRBV28
CDR3 length: 12
CDR3 protein: ASSNRGLYQPQH

clone size: many
J gene: TRBJ2-7
V gene: TRBV27
CDR3 length: 12
CDR3 protein: ASSIAPRDYEQY

clone size: .
J gene: TRBJ2-7
V gene: TRBV12-3/TRBV12-4
CDR3 length: 12
CDR3 protein: ASTKGGASYEQY

clone size: many
J gene: TRBJ1-2
V gene: TRBV27
CDR3 length: 15
CDR3 protein: ASSSRGGFKDRDGYT

clone size: many
J gene: TRBJ1-5
V gene: TRBV19
CDR3 length: 14
CDR3 protein: ASSILSGGRNQPQH

clone size: many
J gene: TRBJ2-7
V gene: TRBV20-1
CDR3 length: 13
CDR3 protein: SASPAGLERYEQY

clone size: many
J gene: TRBJ2-7
V gene: TRBV25-1
CDR3 length: 18
CDR3 protein: ASRQSGSSQLLGIPHEQY

clone size: many
J gene: TRBJ2-5
V gene: TRBV29-1
CDR3 length: 10
CDR3 protein: SVGRDQETQY

clone size: many
J gene: TRBJ1-1
V gene: TRBV19
CDR3 length: 13
CDR3 protein: ASRIAGRVQSGAF

clone size: many
J gene: TRBJ2-6
V gene: TRBV6-5
CDR3 length: 18
CDR3 protein: ASYHKDRDGKHSGANVLT

clone size: many
J gene: TRBJ2-5
V gene: TRBV6-5
CDR3 length: 17
CDR3 protein: ASSYSNWGLAGGGETQY

clone size: many
J gene: TRBJ1-5
V gene: TRBV19
CDR3 length: 13
CDR3 protein: ASDDRAGGVQPQH

clone size: medium-sized
J gene: TRBJ1-3
V gene: TRBV6-1
CDR3 length: 11
CDR3 protein: ASSEHAGNTIY

clone size: many
J gene: TRBJ2-2
V gene: TRBV2
CDR3 length: 11
CDR3 protein: ASRREVTGELF

clone size: many
J gene: TRBJ2-1
V gene: TRBV12-3/TRBV12-4
CDR3 length: 11
CDR3 protein: ASTQRTFEGQF

clone size: .
J gene: TRBJ2-1
V gene: TRBV20-1
CDR3 length: 13
CDR3 protein: SAFTSGGNYNEQF

clone size: .
J gene: TRBJ1-5
V gene: TRBV24-1
CDR3 length: 11
CDR3 protein: ATGDRTNQHQN

clone size: many
J gene: TRBJ2-3
V gene: TRBV24-1
CDR3 length: 11
CDR3 protein: ATSDATTDTQY

clone size: few
J gene: TRBJ2-7
V gene: TRBV2
CDR3 length: 10
CDR3 protein: ASMGEVYEQY

clone size: many
J gene: TRBJ2-1
V gene: TRBV5-5
CDR3 length: 16
CDR3 protein: ASRSFFGSGSRYNEQF

clone size: many
J gene: TRBJ1-2
V gene: TRBV5-1
CDR3 length: 11
CDR3 protein: ASSLDANYGYT